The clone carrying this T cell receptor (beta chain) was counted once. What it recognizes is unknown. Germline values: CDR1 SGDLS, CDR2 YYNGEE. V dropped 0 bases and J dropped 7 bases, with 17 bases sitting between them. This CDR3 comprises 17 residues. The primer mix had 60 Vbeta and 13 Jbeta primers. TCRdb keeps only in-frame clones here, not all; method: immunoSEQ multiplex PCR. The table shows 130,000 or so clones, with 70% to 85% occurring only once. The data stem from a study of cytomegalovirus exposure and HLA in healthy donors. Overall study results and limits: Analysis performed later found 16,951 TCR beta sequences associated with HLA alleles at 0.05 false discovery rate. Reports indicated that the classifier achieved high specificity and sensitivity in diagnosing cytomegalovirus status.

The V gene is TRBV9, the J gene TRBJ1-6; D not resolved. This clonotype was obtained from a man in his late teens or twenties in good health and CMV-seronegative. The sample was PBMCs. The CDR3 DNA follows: TGTGCCAGCAGCGTAGAAGGCGGAAAAAGGAAAAATTCACCCCTCCACTTT. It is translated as CASSVEGGKRKNSPLHF. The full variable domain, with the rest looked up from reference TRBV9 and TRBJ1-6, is DSGVTQTPKHLITATGQRVTLRCSPRSGDLSVYWYQQSLDQGLQFLIQYYNGEERAKGNILERFSAQQFPDLHSELNLSSLELGDSALYFCASSVEGGKRKNSPLHFGNGTRLTVT.